This T cell receptor beta chain was recorded in a study of blood T cells in healthy people across ages. The CDR3 is made up of 16 amino acids. V was trimmed by 4 bases and J by 9 bases, leaving 22 bases between them. Germline V lookup: CDR1 MGHRA, CDR2 YSYEKL. For the second PCR, which ran for about 7 to 11 cycles, a sample-barcoded 5' primer and a J-beta primer mix were used. With 12 random nucleotides, a template-switch adaptor tagged each individual cDNA molecule. TCRdb independently ran MiXCR on the 5' RACE reads; one entry per CDR3 protein. The sample contains over 1,500,000 distinct CDR3 sequences, just under 50% of which appear only once.

V gene TRBV4-1 combines with J gene TRBJ2-1; maybe TRBD2 (5 bases). The receptor was derived from a woman in her thirties or forties in good health. Sequenced input: blood. CDR3 in amino acids: CASSLRLTLSSSEQFF. In DNA form, the CDR3 reads TGCGCCAGCAGCCTCAGACTAACCCTAAGCAGCAGTGAGCAGTTCTTC.